This is a list of T cell receptor beta chains from one sample in a study of blood T cell repertoires in COVID-19. Profiled with immunoSEQ multiplex PCR; TCRdb holds only in-frame clones, not every one. This table holds about 210,000 clones, about 90% found once. The material sequenced was peripheral blood. These receptors all come from a man aged 25 to 45 with acute or convalescent COVID-19. Both conserved end residues are part of each CDR3. Each record gives: J gene, D gene, V gene, clone size, CDR3 length, CDR3 protein, CDR3 DNA. D genes are given only for firm matches. Rows give clone size only sometimes, using once, few, many, or a class for an expanded clone.

TRBJ2-5,.,TRBV9,.,15,CASSANPGLQETQYF,TGTGCCAGCAGCGCCAATCCGGGACTTCAAGAGACCCAGTACTTC
TRBJ2-7,.,TRBV28,few,14,CASTQGQSTYEQYF,TGTGCCAGCACACAGGGTCAATCAACCTACGAGCAGTACTTC
TRBJ2-3,.,TRBV7-9,.,12,CASSPSTDTQYF,TGTGCCAGCAGCCCGAGCACAGATACGCAGTATTTT
TRBJ2-1,TRBD1,TRBV19,once,18,CASSIRDRGRGSYNEQFF,TGTGCCAGTAGTATACGGGACAGAGGTAGGGGCTCCTACAATGAGCAGTTCTTC
TRBJ2-3,.,TRBV20-1,.,13,CSASLALTDTQYF,TGCAGTGCTAGTTTGGCCCTTACAGATACGCAGTATTTT
TRBJ2-5,.,TRBV6-2/TRBV6-3,.,14,CASSYSSYGETQYF,TGTGCCAGCAGTTACTCTAGCTACGGAGAGACCCAGTACTTC
TRBJ1-2,.,TRBV21-1,.,12,CASSKTSYGYTF,TGTGCCAGCAGCAAAACCAGCTATGGCTACACCTTC
TRBJ1-1,.,TRBV19,.,15,CASSGGLSTNTEAFF,TGTGCCAGTAGTGGGGGGTTATCGACTAACACTGAAGCTTTCTTT
TRBJ1-2,.,TRBV7-8,.,15,CASSQRQAPNYGYTF,TGTGCCAGCAGCCAACGACAGGCTCCAAACTATGGCTACACCTTC
TRBJ2-5,.,TRBV13,.,14,CASSHQTVQETQYF,TGTGCCAGCAGCCACCAAACGGTTCAAGAGACCCAGTACTTC
TRBJ1-2,.,TRBV3-1/TRBV3-2,.,13,CASSQVDSSGYTF,TGTGCCAGCAGCCAAGTGGACAGCTCCGGCTACACCTTC
TRBJ1-5,.,TRBV3-1/TRBV3-2,.,15,CASSQDPSVRQPQHF,TGTGCCAGCAGCCAAGATCCCTCAGTTCGACAGCCCCAGCATTTT
TRBJ2-7,TRBD1,TRBV2,few,14,CASNPRDSNDEQYF,TGTGCCAGCAATCCCCGGGACAGCAACGACGAGCAGTACTTC
TRBJ2-1,.,TRBV27,.,16,CASSLLSQGGNNEQFF,TGTGCCAGCAGTTTATTATCCCAGGGCGGAAACAATGAGCAGTTCTTC
TRBJ1-1,.,TRBV18,once,15,CASSGPTRPNTEAFF,TGTGCCAGCTCAGGTCCGACACGGCCGAACACTGAAGCTTTCTTT
TRBJ1-6,TRBD1,TRBV2,.,16,CASSVTETGGGSPLHF,TGTGCCAGCAGTGTCACCGAGACAGGGGGCGGGTCACCCCTCCACTTT
TRBJ2-3,.,TRBV3-1/TRBV3-2,.,14,CASSYSGGTDTQYF,TGTGCCAGCAGCTACAGTGGTGGCACAGATACGCAGTATTTT
TRBJ2-2,.,TRBV12-5,.,14,CASGRGTNTGELFF,TGTGCTAGTGGGAGGGGGACGAACACCGGGGAGCTGTTTTTT
TRBJ1-4,TRBD1,TRBV30,.,11,CAWNRGEKLFF,TGTGCCTGGAACAGGGGTGAAAAACTGTTTTTT
TRBJ1-5,.,TRBV7-9,.,16,CASSLGAGRGDQPQHF,TGTGCCAGCAGCTTAGGGGCTGGCAGGGGTGATCAGCCCCAGCATTTT
TRBJ2-7,.,TRBV5-1,.,16,CASSLGGSSGSYEQYF,TGCGCCAGCAGCTTGGGAGGGTCCAGCGGATCCTACGAGCAGTACTTC
TRBJ1-2,.,TRBV29-1,.,13,CSVGGGGTGGYTF,TGCAGCGTTGGAGGGGGTGGGACGGGAGGCTACACCTTC
TRBJ2-7,TRBD2,TRBV15,many,16,CATSRGGAGVRYEQYF,TGTGCCACCAGCAGAGGAGGGGCGGGAGTGAGGTACGAGCAGTACTTC
TRBJ2-3,.,TRBV18,.,13,CASSTGSTDTQYF,TGTGCCAGCTCTACAGGGAGCACAGATACGCAGTATTTT
TRBJ2-3,.,TRBV7-2,.,16,CASSYRGSLLVDTQYF,TGTGCCAGCAGCTACCGGGGTAGCTTATTGGTAGATACGCAGTATTTT
TRBJ2-7,TRBD2,TRBV29-1,.,11,CSVEGGRGVSF,TGCAGCGTTGAAGGCGGGAGGGGGGTGAGCTTC
TRBJ2-5,TRBD2,TRBV9,.,15,CASSVGTSPQETQYF,TGTGCCAGCAGCGTCGGGACTAGCCCTCAAGAGACCCAGTACTTC
TRBJ2-1,TRBD2,TRBV5-4,.,14,CASSFSGRRNEQFF,TGTGCCAGCAGCTTTAGCGGGAGGAGGAATGAGCAGTTCTTC
TRBJ2-5,.,TRBV30,.,13,CAWTGAPQGTQYF,TGTGCCTGGACAGGGGCTCCCCAAGGGACCCAGTACTTC
TRBJ2-7,TRBD1,TRBV19,.,14,CASSGTGGTYEQYF,TGTGCCAGTTCCGGGACAGGGGGGACCTACGAGCAGTACTTC
TRBJ1-6,.,TRBV13,.,14,CASSFGDRGSPLHF,TGTGCCAGCAGCTTTGGAGACAGAGGCTCACCCCTCCACTTT
TRBJ2-1,TRBD2,TRBV7-9,.,13,CASSLEAGLRQFF,TGTGCCAGCAGCCTAGAAGCGGGACTCCGGCAGTTCTTC
TRBJ1-2,TRBD1,TRBV2,few,15,CASSPGQWGNYGYTF,TGTGCCAGCAGTCCGGGACAGTGGGGAAACTATGGCTACACCTTC
TRBJ2-7,.,TRBV28,.,16,CASSFRASGAQYEQYF,TGTGCCAGCAGTTTTCGCGCTTCTGGGGCTCAGTACGAGCAGTACTTC
TRBJ1-1,.,TRBV11-2,.,12,CASSFHMTEAFF,TGTGCCAGCAGCTTCCACATGACTGAAGCTTTCTTT
TRBJ1-1,.,TRBV5-1,.,16,CASSLTTGTLNTEAFF,TGCGCCAGCAGCTTGACTACCGGGACTTTGAACACTGAAGCTTTCTTT
TRBJ1-5,.,TRBV6-1,.,16,CASSEWSRGGNQPQHF,TGTGCCAGCAGTGAATGGAGCAGGGGTGGCAATCAGCCCCAGCATTTT
TRBJ2-3,.,TRBV5-1,.,14,CASSLDRVLDTQYF,TGCGCCAGCAGCTTGGACAGGGTTTTAGATACGCAGTATTTT
TRBJ2-6,TRBD1,TRBV19,.,17,CASSIGQGAPGANVLTF,TGTGCCAGTAGTATCGGACAGGGGGCGCCTGGGGCCAACGTCCTGACTTTC
TRBJ1-4,.,TRBV5-5,.,15,CASSLRGSSNEKLFF,TGTGCCAGCAGCTTGAGAGGGTCTTCCAATGAAAAACTGTTTTTT
TRBJ2-5,.,TRBV25-1,.,15,CASPTPDTPGETQYF,TGTGCCAGCCCTACTCCGGACACGCCGGGAGAGACCCAGTACTTC